Described below is a single T cell receptor (beta chain) sequence and its context. Its antigen is unidentified. The data were obtained in a study of cytomegalovirus exposure and HLA in healthy donors. Study results and limitations: The authors enumerated over 150 TCR beta chains as linked to cytomegalovirus. A later analysis showed that HLA-associated TCR beta chains had undergone more clonal expansion than equally common others. It was reported that TCR beta sequences correctly inferred the HLA-A and HLA-B alleles for most subjects. Published work reported that the classifier diagnosed cytomegalovirus status with high specificity and sensitivity.

CDR1 is SGHVS, CDR2 FNYEAQ, per germline. Trimming shortened V by 1 base and J by 6 bases, and 6 bases separated the two germline ends. The CDR3 length is 12 residues. PCR employed 60 Vbeta and 13 Jbeta primers. Clones were read by immunoSEQ multiplex PCR, and TCRdb kept only the in-frame ones, dropping some. This sample carries about 82,000 clones, roughly 80% of them seen once, and the ten largest clones take roughly 13%. The clonotype was recovered from a human donor in good health. The rearrangement links TRBV7-6 to TRBJ1-1, with a tentative D call TRBD1 (5 bases). Sequenced material: PBMCs. CDR3 in DNA: TGTGCCAGCAGCTTAGGGGGGGCTGAAGCTTTCTTT. Amino acids: CASSLGGAEAFF.